This T cell receptor beta chain was sequenced during a study of cytomegalovirus exposure and HLA in healthy donors. As for this clone: The antigen is unknown.

Study findings and constraints: Excluded: some indistinguishable V segments such as TRBV6-2 and TRBV6-3.

Primers for the PCR totalled 60 Vbeta and 13 Jbeta. Only in-frame clones appear in the TCRdb table, and some are missing; sequencing was by immunoSEQ multiplex PCR. The table shows roughly 150,000 clones, with 82% occurring only once. The CDR3 loop spans 12 amino acids. Trimming took 3 bases from V and 6 from J, leaving 6 bases between them. CDR1 is WNHNN and CDR2 is SYGVQD in the germline V gene (reference sequence). Sample: PBMCs. This TCR was sampled from a woman between 45 and 65 years old in good health and CMV-seropositive. The chain carries TRBV10-1 and TRBJ1-5, with D unresolved. DNA of the CDR3: TGCGCCAGCAGTGAAACAAGTCAGCCCCAGCATTTT. It encodes CASSETSQPQHF.